Each of the 6 T cell receptor beta chains below was sequenced from the same sample in a study of cytomegalovirus exposure and HLA in healthy donors. PCR primers comprised 60 Vbeta and 13 Jbeta primers. Profiled with immunoSEQ multiplex PCR; TCRdb holds only in-frame clones, not every one. The data show some 150,000 clones, with around 80% seen just once and about 4.3% held by the top ten. The sample consisted of PBMCs. Source of these receptors: a man under 40 in good health and CMV-seronegative.

Remarks on this clone: This same CDR3 is encoded by further DNA sequences in the sample. This chain connects TRBV18 to TRBJ2-3; D remains unclear. CDR1 and CDR2 (germline): KGHSH, LQKENI. V gave up 3 bases and J gave up 4 bases, with 2 bases separating them. The CDR3 spans 11 residues. CDR3 bases: TGTGCCAGCTCACCCTCAGATACGCAGTATTTT. Encoded protein: CASSPSDTQYF.

The chain is built from TRBV5-1 and TRBJ1-4, with 8 bases aligning to TRBD1. In germline, CDR1 is SGHRS, CDR2 YFSETQ. CDR3 length: 15 residues. J lost 10 bases, V lost 0 bases, and 8 bases had no gene match. The CDR3 is CASSLAGQASGKLFF. The CDR3 bases are TGCGCCAGCAGCTTGGCGGGACAGGCTTCTGGAAAACTGTTTTTT. The entire variable domain, with the rest obtained from reference TRBV5-1 and TRBJ1-4, is as follows: KAGVTQTPRYLIKTRGQQVTLSCSPISGHRSVSWYQQTPGQGLQFLFEYFSETQRNKGNFPGRFSGRQFSNSRSEMNVSTLELGDSALYLCASSLAGQASGKLFFGSGTQLSVL.

The chain couples TRBV30 to TRBJ2-4, with 7 bases identical to TRBD2. After removal of 5 bases from V and 0 bases from J, the junction contained 1 base not matched to a gene. This CDR3 comprises 13 residues. Germline V gene lookup returns CDR1 GTSNPN and CDR2 SVGIG (reference sequence). This CDR3 reads CAWGGVAKNIQYF. CDR3 bases: TGTGCCTGGGGGGGGGTAGCCAAAAACATTCAGTACTTC.

The chain carries TRBV11-2 and TRBJ1-1, with a possible D match to TRBD1 (6 bases). Germline V gives CDR1 SGHAT, CDR2 FQNNGV. V lost 1 base and J 4 bases, leaving 10 bases between the germline ends. The CDR3 is made up of 14 amino acids. The CDR3 nucleotides read TGTGCCAGCAGCTTAGGGTTCAGGGGCACTGAAGCTTTCTTT. Its protein product is CASSLGFRGTEAFF.

This chain uses TRBV19 with TRBJ1-1; D remains unclear. Germline CDR1 and CDR2: LNHDA and SQIVND (reference sequence). The CDR3 is 13 amino acids. Trimming stripped 3 bases from V and 0 bases from J, with 5 bases between. CDR3 loop: CASSIIMNTEAFF. CDR3 DNA sequence: TGTGCCAGTAGTATCATCATGAACACTGAAGCTTTCTTT.

J is TRBJ1-2 and V is TRBV19, with 8 bases that match TRBD1. The ends lost 3 bases at V and 3 bases at J; junction bases unmatched: 0. CDR1 is LNHDA and CDR2 is SQIVND in the germline V gene (reference sequence). The CDR3 contains 13 residues. The chain's CDR3 is CASSMGQDYGYTF. CDR3 DNA: TGTGCCAGTAGTATGGGACAGGACTATGGCTACACCTTC. Supplemented by reference TRBV19 and TRBJ1-2, the full variable domain reads DGGITQSPKYLFRKEGQNVTLSCEQNLNHDAMYWYRQDPGQGLRLIYYSQIVNDFQKGDIAEGYSVSREKKESFPLTVTSAQKNPTAFYLCASSMGQDYGYTFGSGTRLTVV.